Listed below are T cell receptor beta chains from one sample, sequenced in a study of cytomegalovirus exposure and HLA in healthy donors. Profiling relied on immunoSEQ multiplex PCR, and the TCRdb table lists in-frame clones only, not all of them. The data show about 270,000 clones, with roughly two thirds seen just once and 2% to 2.5% held by the top ten. The sample taken for sequencing was PBMCs. The receptors come from a female donor in good health and CMV-seronegative. CDR3s include the opening cysteine and the closing phenylalanine or tryptophan. The order of the fields is D gene, clone size, J gene, V gene, CDR3 DNA, CDR3 protein. D genes are given only for firm matches. A row's size may be missing; if present it is once, few, many or a size class.

D: .; size: .; J: TRBJ2-7; V: TRBV29-1; DNA: TGCAGCGTTGTCCCAGGGGCGACCTACGAGCAGTACTTC; CDR3: CSVVPGATYEQYF
D: .; size: .; J: TRBJ1-2; V: TRBV14; DNA: TGTGCCAGCAGCCAAGACAGAGGCTATGGCTACACCTTC; CDR3: CASSQDRGYGYTF
D: TRBD2; size: .; J: TRBJ2-7; V: TRBV6-5; DNA: TGTGCCAGCAAGACTAGCGCGAGCTCCTACGAGCAGTACTTC; CDR3: CASKTSASSYEQYF
D: TRBD1; size: .; J: TRBJ1-4; V: TRBV11-2; DNA: TGTGCCAGCAGCTACGATGACAGGGGGTATGAAAAACTGTTTTTT; CDR3: CASSYDDRGYEKLFF
D: .; size: .; J: TRBJ2-7; V: TRBV28; DNA: TGTGCCAGCAGTTACGGGGTAGGTTACGAGCAGTACTTC; CDR3: CASSYGVGYEQYF
D: .; size: .; J: TRBJ1-2; V: TRBV4-2; DNA: TGTGCCAGCAGCCAAGAACGACAGCCCTATGGCTACACCTTC; CDR3: CASSQERQPYGYTF
D: TRBD2; size: .; J: TRBJ2-3; V: TRBV29-1; DNA: TGCAGCCTGGGGGGGGGCACAGATACGCAGTATTTT; CDR3: CSLGGGTDTQYF
D: TRBD1; size: .; J: TRBJ2-7; V: TRBV2; DNA: TGTGCCAGCAGAGGCCCGACAGGGGCCTACGAGCAGTACTTC; CDR3: CASRGPTGAYEQYF
D: .; size: .; J: TRBJ2-3; V: TRBV2; DNA: TGTGCCAGCTCTCCGGGGGAGCCGCAGTATTTT; CDR3: CASSPGEPQYF
D: .; size: once; J: TRBJ1-1; V: TRBV7-9; DNA: TGTGCCAGCAGCTTAACGGTGAACACTGAAGCTTTCTTT; CDR3: CASSLTVNTEAFF
D: TRBD2; size: once; J: TRBJ2-7; V: TRBV7-6; DNA: TGTGCCAGCGGGGGGGGCGAGCAGTACTTC; CDR3: CASGGGEQYF
D: TRBD2; size: .; J: TRBJ2-3; V: TRBV9; DNA: TGTGCCAGCAACTATGGACTAGCGGGATCGAGGGATACGCAGTATTTT; CDR3: CASNYGLAGSRDTQYF
D: .; size: .; J: TRBJ2-7; V: TRBV27; DNA: TGTGCCAGCAGTTTAACGGTCCTCGGACAACCCCCCTACGAGCAGTACTTC; CDR3: CASSLTVLGQPPYEQYF
D: TRBD2; size: .; J: TRBJ2-7; V: TRBV4-1; DNA: TGCGCCAGCAGCCAAGATCCTACTAGCGGATACGAGCAGTACTTC; CDR3: CASSQDPTSGYEQYF
D: TRBD2; size: .; J: TRBJ2-1; V: TRBV4-1; DNA: TGCGCCAGCAGTTCTTCAATCCCGGGACTAGCGGGATTTGAGCAGTTCTTC; CDR3: CASSSSIPGLAGFEQFF
D: TRBD1; size: few; J: TRBJ2-4; V: TRBV7-6; DNA: TGTGCCAGCAGCCCCAGGGGGGCCAAAAACATTCAGTACTTC; CDR3: CASSPRGAKNIQYF
D: TRBD1; size: few; J: TRBJ1-5; V: TRBV5-5; DNA: TGTGCCAGCAGCATCGGGACAGGGGGTACCAATCAGCCCCAGCATTTT; CDR3: CASSIGTGGTNQPQHF
D: .; size: .; J: TRBJ2-3; V: TRBV6-4; DNA: TGTGCCAGCAGTGAGTCCAGTCGTGACTACCACACAGATACGCAGTATTTT; CDR3: CASSESSRDYHTDTQYF